This T cell receptor beta chain was identified in a study of siplizumab effects on memory and regulatory T cells. Study-wide points: Researchers did not confirm the suppressive function of proliferating Tregs from siplizumab cultures.

Details on this clone: Its specificity is unknown.

The assay was immunoSEQ multiplex PCR, and TCRdb's table has in-frame clones only and misses some. This repertoire shows 110,000 or so clones, just over 90% found once; its top ten account for approximately 0.73%. The germline V gene encodes CDR1 SNHLY and CDR2 FYNNEI. The CDR3 covers 14 residues. The V end was cut by 5 bases, the J end by 2 bases, with 11 bases between. This receptor was taken from a human donor in good health. The rearrangement links TRBV2 to TRBJ2-3; D gene unclear. The sample was Tregs sorted from blood. CDR3 loop: CASSIRTTTDTQYF. The CDR3 bases are TGTGCCAGCAGTATACGGACGACCACAGATACGCAGTATTTT.